Below, one T cell receptor (beta chain) is given with its context. Both 60 Vbeta primers and 13 Jbeta primers went into the PCR. Only in-frame clones appear in the TCRdb table, and some are missing; sequencing was by immunoSEQ multiplex PCR. The sample has hundreds of thousands of clones, under 80% seen once. This specimen belongs to a study of cytomegalovirus exposure and HLA in healthy donors. Per germline, CDR1 SGHRS and CDR2 YFSETQ. The CDR3 runs 14 residues. Trimming shortened V by 0 bases and J by 2 bases, and 7 bases separated the two germline ends. The gene calls are TRBV5-1 and TRBJ2-3; the D is unclear. The sequenced material came from PBMCs. The receptor comes from a female donor in good health and CMV-seronegative. Here the CDR3 DNA reads TGCGCCAGCAGCTTGGGTCAGAACACAGATACGCAGTATTTT. It codes for CASSLGQNTDTQYF.